This T cell receptor beta chain emerged from a study of brain metastases from non-small cell lung cancer (dated by TCRdb to the late 2010s). Study-wide context: The study profiled the immune microenvironment of paired resected primary tumors and brain metastases taken from patients with non-small-cell lung cancer. What the study reported, not specific to this receptor: Paired brain metastases and primary tumors largely shared TCR repertoires, although T-cell densities in the metastases were sparse. Lower T-cell infiltration was exhibited by brain metastases compared with primary tumors (P < 0.001). T-cell clones were apparently expanded in under 80% of brain metastases relative to the matched primary tumors.

CDR1 is given as MNHEY and CDR2 as SVGAGI, both from the germline V gene. Spanning cysteine to phenylalanine, the CDR3 consists of 14 amino acids. Of the read, only the CDR3 DNA is kept; its 42 bases are in frame from base 1. The germline ends are 10 bases apart after V is trimmed by 7 bases and J by 0 bases. Library preparation employed the immunoSEQ multiplex PCR assay. T-cell receptor beta chain repertoire sequencing was performed alongside a 770-gene immune expression panel. TCRdb stores this immuneACCESS table with in-frame sequences only. Part of the clones is absent; in the studies checked, under half of the shortfall reflects unresolved V genes, and no reason is known for the rest. This sample comprises over 2,500 clones, about 87% of them detected only once. The ten largest clones represent 3.8% of the sample. The cohort was made up of some 40 patients with surgically resected non-small-cell lung cancer, each of whom had both a primary tumor specimen and a brain metastasis specimen. Archival formalin-fixed, paraffin-embedded tissues were used as the tumor specimens.

About this clone itself: Which antigen it targets is not known. No base-level quality is on record; no much larger clone is a single base apart.

The receptor chain draws on TRBV6-5 and TRBJ2-1; tentative D gene TRBD2, with 5 bases matching. The sample consisted of primary lung tumor tissue. Reading the label with the study, this specimen's cell subset or site is: primary lung tumor paired with brain metastasis. The clonotype was recovered from a donor at least 40 years old with non-small cell lung cancer. The nucleotide sequence is TGTGCCAGCACAAGCGGCGGCTCCTACAATGAGCAGTTCTTC. This is translated as CASTSGGSYNEQFF.